This entry lists 12 T cell receptor beta chains sequenced from one sample in a study of blood T cells in healthy people across ages. The use of a sample-barcoded 5' primer and a J-beta primer mix characterized a second PCR of about 6 to 12 cycles. MiXCR, run by TCRdb on the 5' RACE reads, gives a single entry per CDR3 protein. Here the sample spans 800,000 to 950,000 distinct CDR3 sequences, about 28% being singletons. This same sample was also taken into another study, of T cells of mothers and their children.

The sample consisted of blood. The receptors here all came from a woman in her 40s in good health.

This sequence joins TRBV20-1 and TRBJ2-3; D might be TRBD1 (5 bases). The CDR3 is made up of 15 amino acids. Trimming pared 1 base from V and 6 bases from J, leaving 17 bases between. CDR1 DFQATT and CDR2 SNEGSKA come from the germline V gene (reference sequence). The CDR3 spells CSARAPLGAGDTQYF. The CDR3, as DNA: TGCAGTGCTAGAGCTCCGCTAGGGGCAGGGGATACGCAGTATTTT.

This chain connects TRBV20-1 to TRBJ1-1; D gene unclear. V gave up 6 bases and J gave up 11 bases, with 10 bases separating them. The CDR3 covers 9 residues. The germline V gene encodes CDR1 DFQATT and CDR2 SNEGSKA (reference sequence). The CDR3 sequence: CSAPREAFF. The CDR3 nucleotides read TGCAGTGCCCCCCGCGAGGCTTTCTTT.

V is TRBV4-3 and J is TRBJ2-7; D is possibly TRBD1 or TRBD2 (5 bases each). The germline CDR1 and CDR2 sequences are LGHNA and YSLEER. This CDR3 comprises 15 residues. The germline V and J ends were trimmed by 0 bases and 7 bases, with 16 bases remaining between them. The CDR3 sequence is CASSQDFQGSGEQYF. The CDR3 coding sequence is TGCGCCAGCAGCCAAGATTTCCAGGGATCGGGGGAGCAGTACTTC.

This clonotype was recorded at least ten times. J is TRBJ2-5 and V is TRBV20-1; D not resolved. V dropped 5 bases and J dropped 1 base, with 11 bases sitting between them. The CDR3 spans 13 residues. Per germline, CDR1 DFQATT and CDR2 SNEGSKA (reference sequence). The CDR3 DNA sequence: TGCAGTGCTCCCCCCTGGGGCCAAGAGACCCAGTACTTC. This sequence encodes CSAPPWGQETQYF.

The rearrangement joins TRBV2 to TRBJ2-1, with 9 bases aligning to TRBD1. This CDR3 has 15 residues. Germline CDR1 is SNHLY and CDR2 is FYNNEI. V lost 5 bases and J lost 6; bases outside the gene matches: 8. CDR3 amino acids: CASSTGTGRGNEQFF. The CDR3 coding sequence is TGTGCCAGCAGTACCGGGACAGGGAGGGGCAATGAGCAGTTCTTC.

This sequence joins TRBV5-1 and TRBJ2-1; D is undetermined. Trimming removed 0 bases at V and 5 bases at J, with 9 bases between. This CDR3 spans 14 amino acids. Germline lookup yields CDR1 SGHRS and CDR2 YFSETQ. CDR3 in DNA: TGCGCCAGCAGCTTGGGGGCAGCCAACAATGAGCAGTTCTTC. Protein product: CASSLGAANNEQFF.

Many counts were recorded for this clonotype. The gene calls are TRBV29-1 and TRBJ2-7; 8 positions agree with TRBD1. Germline V gives CDR1 SQVTM, CDR2 ANQGSEA. Trimming took 6 bases from V and 2 from J; bases not matched to a gene: 3. The CDR3 covers 12 residues. Here the CDR3 reads CSVWDRTYEQYF. As DNA, the CDR3 is TGCAGCGTATGGGACAGGACCTACGAGCAGTACTTC.

The rearrangement links TRBV12-3 or TRBV12-4 to TRBJ2-3; no firm D call. The CDR3 sequence is 16 residues long. V gave up 6 bases and J gave up 1 base, with 17 bases separating them. The CDR3 DNA is TGTGCCAGCAGGATGAATGGTGGCAGCGGCACAGATACGCAGTATTTT. Protein sequence: CASRMNGGSGTDTQYF.

This clonotype has more than one count but fewer than ten. This chain joins TRBV28 and TRBJ2-7, with 9 positions matching TRBD2. This CDR3 is 15 amino acids long. Trimming at V came to 6 bases and at J to 1 base, leaving 7 bases not matched to a gene. CDR1 and CDR2 from the germline V gene are MDHEN and SYDVKM. CDR3 DNA sequence: TGTGCCAGCAGCTACAGCGGGGGGTCGTCCTACGAGCAGTACTTC. Translated: CASSYSGGSSYEQYF.

This clonotype was detected ten times or more. The V call is TRBV5-6, the J call TRBJ2-7; the D gene could be TRBD1 or TRBD2 (5 bases each). Trimming shortened V by 0 bases and J by 0 bases, and 13 bases separated the two germline ends. The germline gives CDR1 SGHDT, CDR2 YYEEEE. CDR3 length equals 16 residues. In DNA form, the CDR3 reads TGTGCCAGCAGCTTGGAGGCCGGGACCTTCTCCTACGAGCAGTACTTC. It codes for CASSLEAGTFSYEQYF.

The rearrangement links TRBV5-1 to TRBJ2-2, with a tentative D call TRBD1 (6 bases). Germline assignment: CDR1 SGHRS and CDR2 YFSETQ. Between the trimmed V and J ends, which lost 2 bases and 4 bases, there was a span of 6 bases. This CDR3 spans 13 amino acids. The DNA for the CDR3 is TGCGCCAGCAGCTTCAGGGGCACCGGGGAGCTGTTTTTT. Protein: CASSFRGTGELFF.

This clonotype was observed a handful of times. V and J are TRBV7-2 and TRBJ2-2; 8 bases match TRBD2. Looked up from germline, CDR1 is SGHTA and CDR2 is FQGNSA. The junction had 6 bases not matched to a gene; V was cut back by 6 bases and J by 0 bases. The CDR3 is 16 amino acids. The CDR3: CASSPARGANTGELFF. CDR3 sequence (DNA): TGTGCCAGCAGTCCGGCGCGGGGGGCGAACACCGGGGAGCTGTTTTTT.